A selection of T cell receptor beta chains follows, all from one sample in a study of OX40 agonist ivuxolimab in advanced cancers. Some clones are missing from TCRdb's copy, which holds only in-frame ones; the method was immunoSEQ multiplex PCR. The sample consists of roughly 27,000 clones, 65% to 90% of them appearing once. Sequencing was performed on CD4+ or CD8+ T cells sorted from blood, taken in a trial of the OX40 agonist ivuxolimab. The receptors derive from an adult with an advanced solid tumor such as melanoma, head and neck, liver or kidney cancer. Each CDR3 is given without its conserved first and last residue.

>TRBV13|TRBJ2-1
ASSLGQGVVNEQF
>TRBV13|TRBJ2-7
ASSLPGQGRSEQY
>TRBV7-9|TRBJ2-7
ASSPQFRITTYEQY
>TRBV4-1|TRBJ2-3
ASSQVSGGAGDTQY
>TRBV2|TRBJ2-1
ASSELAGILYNEQF
>TRBV2|TRBJ2-7
ASSQFGQGYEQY
>TRBV11-2|TRBJ2-7
ASSLGFGTGRNEQY
>TRBV5-1|TRBJ2-7
ASSLIPSGRAFYEQY
>TRBV27|TRBJ2-2
ASSLSIRGTGELF
>TRBV9|TRBJ2-1
ASSVVPSSDEQF
>TRBV2|TRBJ2-7
ASRTGGTEQY
>TRBV4-1|TRBJ1-1
ASSPRDRGLAEAF
>TRBV27|TRBJ2-1
ASSYGGDEQF
>TRBV9|TRBJ2-3
ASSVDGSTDTQY
>TRBV7-8|TRBJ2-5
ASSLEGKETQY
>TRBV5-6|TRBJ2-1
ASSLGPSGGNEQF
>TRBV21-1|TRBJ2-7
ASYRPGTGLREQY
>TRBV30|TRBJ2-3
AWNPGGGRGTDTQY
>TRBV7-9|TRBJ2-7
ASSLGATEQY
>TRBV9|TRBJ2-1
ASSGTGINEQF
>TRBV28|TRBJ1-1
ASTARWGGTEAF
>TRBV6-5|TRBJ1-6
ASRRWDRRNSPLH
>TRBV28|TRBJ2-3
ASSNIFGSRTDTQY
>TRBV30|TRBJ2-1
AWSGIYIAGEQF
>TRBV9|TRBJ2-1
ASSVGGGPNEQF
>TRBV5-1|TRBJ2-7
ASSLTGGDYEQY
>TRBV15|TRBJ2-5
ATSRGGQGARETQY
>TRBV13|TRBJ2-1
ASSPRLAGGSNEQF
>TRBV5-4|TRBJ1-5
ASSLTDSRRGPQH
>TRBV7-8|TRBJ2-1
ASSYGGSYNEQF
>TRBV7-2|TRBJ2-7
ASSPPAGPYEQY
>TRBV27|TRBJ2-3
ASSPLGGSTDTQY
>TRBV13|TRBJ2-5
ASSLGTGLAGLKQETQY
>TRBV4-1|TRBJ2-1
ASSELDEQF
>TRBV5-1|TRBJ2-1
ASSLDYSSYNEQF
>TRBV4-2|TRBJ1-5
ASSQGGEVVASNQPQH
>TRBV2|TRBJ2-7
ASSDYGGYEQY
>TRBV5-6|TRBJ2-7
ASIGRDSYEQY
>TRBV6-6|TRBJ2-7
ASSPGLAEWEQY
>TRBV6-6|TRBJ1-1
ASSYTRWGTEAF
>TRBV27|TRBJ2-1
ASSFQGLYNEQF
>TRBV5-4|TRBJ2-7
ASKAGTGFTYEQY
>TRBV28|TRBJ2-1
ASSFGLANEQF
>TRBV7-2|TRBJ1-2
ASSIGPERTLFNYGYT
>TRBV28|TRBJ2-7
ASGPFAYSYEQY
>TRBV7-9|-
ASSTISSYEQY
>TRBV6-5|TRBJ1-6
ASSYSGFDNSPLH
>TRBV19|TRBJ2-7
ASSLTVAYEQY
>TRBV5-3|TRBJ2-1
ARSLVGLASGTHFYSYNEQF
>TRBV5-4|TRBJ2-1
ASSPGLAGLDEQF
>TRBV7-9|TRBJ2-5
ASSPPTSQETQY
>TRBV19|TRBJ2-2
ASSMAGTAGELF
>TRBV7-2|TRBJ2-7
ASSHTSYEQY